These 6 T cell receptor beta chains were sequenced from one sample in a study of T cell responses to AZD1222 COVID-19 vaccine (dated by TCRdb to the early 2020s). According to the study, the label for this sample's time point signals: about 28 days (+/-7) after the second vaccine dose. Receptor amplification or capture employed the immunoSEQ multiplex PCR assay. Here the immuneACCESS table is served through TCRdb, limited to in-frame sequences with V and J called. Missing clones are a known gap in these copies; in checked studies unresolved V genes cover under half, and the rest lacks a known reason. Within this sample are some 200,000 clones, with approximately 90% of them counted one time only. Together, the top ten hold around 3.7% of the sample. The specimen comprised peripheral blood, sampled 28 days after the second AZD1222 dose. These receptors were obtained from an adult who received the AZD1222 COVID-19 vaccine.

As DNA, the CDR3 is TGTGCCAGCAGTTTGGAGAGGTATGGCTACACCTTC. Amino acid sequence: CASSLERYGYTF. The rearrangement uses TRBV12-3 or TRBV12-4 and TRBJ1-2; no clear D. The CDR3 covers 12 residues. Trimming cost V 3 bases and J 5 bases, with 7 bases left between them.

The CDR3 coding sequence is TGTGCCAGCAGCCGCGGACTAGCGGGAGGCAATGAGCAGTTCTTC. It codes for CASSRGLAGGNEQFF. The J gene is TRBJ2-1, the V gene TRBV6-5; 14 positions agree with TRBD2. The germline V gene has CDR1 MNHEY and CDR2 SVGAGI. J lost 6 bases, V lost 6 bases, and 4 bases had no gene match. CDR3 length equals 15 residues.

DNA for the CDR3: TGTGCCAGCAGTTACACCTGGGGGAGGGTAGATAGCAATCAGCCCCAGCATTTT. It encodes CASSYTWGRVDSNQPQHF. This rearrangement joins TRBV28 to TRBJ1-5; TRBD1 is a possible D gene (5 bases). The germline gives CDR1 MDHEN, CDR2 SYDVKM. The V gene lost 4 bases and the J gene lost 0 bases, with 19 bases spanning the gap. This CDR3 has 18 amino acids.

The gene calls are TRBV5-6 and TRBJ2-7; 13 nucleotides align to TRBD2. J gave up 2 bases and V 3 bases, and 5 bases lay outside the gene matches. The CDR3 extends over 16 amino acids. CDR1 and CDR2 (germline): SGHDT, YYEEEE. In nucleotides, the CDR3 is TGTGCCAGCAGCTCGTGGGGACTAGCGGGGCCCTACGAGCAGTACTTC. Its protein product is CASSSWGLAGPYEQYF.

V and J are TRBV6-6 and TRBJ1-2; a possible D gene is TRBD1 (5 bases). The ends were cut back, 2 bases at V and 8 bases at J, with 9 bases in the middle. The germline V gene encodes CDR1 MNHNY and CDR2 SVGAGI (reference sequence). CDR3 length: 12 residues. The CDR3 bases are TGTGCCAGCAGTTACAGGGGAGAAGGCTACACCTTC. Translating gives CASSYRGEGYTF.

The chain carries TRBV7-6 and TRBJ1-4, with TRBD1 matching 9 bases. The CDR3 loop spans 17 amino acids. Losses at the gene ends were 4 bases for V and 8 bases for J; bases not matched to a gene: 14. Per germline, CDR1 SGHVS and CDR2 FNYEAQ. The CDR3, as DNA: TGTGCCAGCAGCTCTCCGGGACAGGGAGGGGATGGCGAAAAACTGTTTTTT. This codes for CASSSPGQGGDGEKLFF.